These T cell receptor beta chains were read from a single sample in a study of CD8 T cells in ankylosing spondylitis. TCRdb processed the 5' RACE reads anew with MiXCR; each CDR3 protein has one entry. The sample contains approximately 290,000 distinct CDR3 sequences, roughly 20% of which appear only once. Sequenced sample: blood, either unsorted or a sorted T cell fraction (not recorded which). These receptors originate from a female donor with ankylosing spondylitis or in good health (not recorded which). The CDR3 runs from the conserved cysteine through the conserved F or W. The D gene is left open where the match is weak. Clone size, where shown, is once, few, many, or a class for clones that have expanded.

clone size: many; D gene: .; J gene: TRBJ1-4; V gene: TRBV12-3/TRBV12-4; CDR3 DNA: TGTGCCATCATCGACGGGCTTAATGAAAAACTGTTTTTT; CDR3 protein: CAIIDGLNEKLFF
clone size: .; D gene: TRBD2; J gene: TRBJ2-3; V gene: TRBV24-1; CDR3 DNA: TGTGCCACCAGTGATTCCGGGACTAGCTTTGTCACGCAGTATTTT; CDR3 protein: CATSDSGTSFVTQYF
clone size: .; D gene: .; J gene: TRBJ2-1; V gene: TRBV2; CDR3 DNA: TGTGCCAGCAGTGCCAGCAGCAGCTACAATGAGCAGTTCTTC; CDR3 protein: CASSASSSYNEQFF
clone size: many; D gene: TRBD2; J gene: TRBJ2-3; V gene: TRBV11-2; CDR3 DNA: TGCGCCAGCAGCTTAGGACTAGCTGCAGATACGCAGTATTTT; CDR3 protein: CASSLGLAADTQYF
clone size: .; D gene: TRBD2; J gene: TRBJ2-3; V gene: TRBV20-1; CDR3 DNA: TGCAGTGCTAGCTCTCGGGGGGGAAGGACAGATACGCAGTATTTT; CDR3 protein: CSASSRGGRTDTQYF
clone size: few; D gene: .; J gene: TRBJ1-5; V gene: TRBV10-3; CDR3 DNA: TGTGCCATCAGCAAGGACGGGAAGGATCAGCCCCAGCATTTT; CDR3 protein: CAISKDGKDQPQHF
clone size: .; D gene: .; J gene: TRBJ2-7; V gene: TRBV14; CDR3 DNA: TGTGCCAGCAGCCAAGCTCGGGGGGCCGAGCAGTACTTC; CDR3 protein: CASSQARGAEQYF
clone size: .; D gene: TRBD2; J gene: TRBJ2-1; V gene: TRBV11-1; CDR3 DNA: TGTGCCAGCAGCTTAGCGCTGGGGGCTAGCGGGAGCTCCTACAATGAGCAGTTCTTC; CDR3 protein: CASSLALGASGSSYNEQFF
clone size: .; D gene: .; J gene: TRBJ2-7; V gene: TRBV6-5; CDR3 DNA: TGTGCCAGCAGTTACAGGACAGTTTACGAGCAGTACTTC; CDR3 protein: CASSYRTVYEQYF
clone size: .; D gene: .; J gene: TRBJ2-7; V gene: TRBV29-1; CDR3 DNA: TGCAGCGTTGGAAGTTCCGGTTCCTACGAGCAGTACTTC; CDR3 protein: CSVGSSGSYEQYF
clone size: many; D gene: .; J gene: TRBJ2-7; V gene: TRBV4-3; CDR3 DNA: TGCGCCAGCAGCCAAGACAGGTTCTCCTACGAGCAGTACTTC; CDR3 protein: CASSQDRFSYEQYF
clone size: few; D gene: .; J gene: TRBJ2-1; V gene: TRBV7-8; CDR3 DNA: TGTGCCAGCAGCTTCGGCGGGATACTTATGAATGAGCAGTTCTTC; CDR3 protein: CASSFGGILMNEQFF
clone size: few; D gene: TRBD1; J gene: TRBJ1-2; V gene: TRBV6-1; CDR3 DNA: TGTGCCAGCAGTGACAGGGGGCGCGGGTATGGCTACACCTTC; CDR3 protein: CASSDRGRGYGYTF